A single TCR beta chain is shown here with its context. This clonotype was seen at least ten times. Its antigen remains unidentified. Base qualities are not recorded, but no much larger clone differs from it by a single base. The sample is drawn from a study of T cells after yellow fever vaccination (dated by TCRdb to the late 2010s). With respect to the entire study: The SMART-Seq v4 Ultra Low Input RNA kit was used to prepare libraries from fractions with low cell numbers. Bulk TCR alpha and beta repertoires were sequenced longitudinally to track T-cell clones before and after primary and booster YFV17D yellow fever vaccination. The cohort comprised two healthy male donors, one aged 18 to 30 and one aged 30 to 40 years. Bulk PBMC replicates and cell subsets were isolated from blood drawn at multiple timepoints before and after both primary and secondary immunization.

Summary of the overall study and its limitations: A small fraction of clonotypes appeared in both the CD4 and CD8 compartments, likely as a result of convergent recombination. Because only two donors were included in the study, the extent to which the findings can be generalized is limited. Most clones expanded after primary vaccination (roughly 96% of CD4 and approximately 86% of CD8) were re-detected after the booster, suggesting that broad memory maintenance occurred. Computational filtering was required because FACS-sorted repertoires could contain abundant contaminating clonotypes from the bulk population. Compared with the primary T-cell response, the secondary T-cell response was weaker but faster, peaking on day 5 rather than day 15.

Relative to germline, V is missing 3 bases and J is missing 5 bases, with 2 bases of the junction outside any gene match. From its cysteine to its phenylalanine, the CDR3 spans 13 amino acids. The read is trimmed to its CDR3 DNA, 39 bases read in frame from base 1. The germline V gene (reference sequence) provides CDR1 SGHNT and CDR2 YYREEE. The sample was run on an Illumina NovaSeq 6000. TCR cDNA was synthesized by 5'RACE template switching, through which a universal primer site and unique molecular identifiers were introduced. cDNA synthesis was primed from both the TCR alpha and TCR beta constant segments. Library amplification used two PCR steps, and the second PCR step added sample barcodes and sequencing adapters. Sequencing of libraries was performed on Illumina HiSeq 2500 (2x100 bp) or NovaSeq (2x150 bp). The original methods were these. MIGEC handled demultiplexing of reads and collapsing into UMI consensus sequences, while MiXCR performed V(D)J alignment. Vaccine-responding clonotypes were defined with edgeR using replicate PBMC samples, requiring FDR below 0.01 and a log2 fold change above 5 up to day 15. CD4 or CD8 identity was assigned to each bulk clonotype according to whether the clonotype was present at higher abundance in the sequenced CD4 repertoire or the sequenced CD8 repertoire. Using fastp trimming at Q25 and MiXCR clonotype assembly, TCRdb reanalyzed the public sequencing data and kept in-frame beta chains. Rows matching on CDR3 protein sequence are summarized as one entry with the most common DNA and genes. The V and J calls and clone size are TCRdb's, not the authors'. Within this sample are about 340,000 distinct CDR3 sequences, with 3.5% to 4.5% of them counted one time only. The ten largest make up 24% of the sample.

The intended sense of this specimen's treatment or condition label: live attenuated yellow fever vaccine strain. At each blood-draw timepoint, two biological replicates of bulk PBMCs were obtained. A standard Ficoll-Paque protocol was used to isolate PBMCs from peripheral blood. TriZol was used to extract RNA from bulk PBMCs, CD4 and CD8 fractions, and dextramer-positive and dextramer-negative fractions. This receptor was identified in a man aged 18 to 29 who received the YFV17D yellow fever vaccine. The V and J genes are TRBV5-4 and TRBJ2-7; 10 bases in the middle match TRBD1. The specimen comprised PBMCs, sampled 5 days after the yellow fever booster vaccination. The DNA is as follows: TGTGCCAGCAGCTCTGGACAGGGGGACGAGCAGTACTTC. It specifies CASSSGQGDEQYF.